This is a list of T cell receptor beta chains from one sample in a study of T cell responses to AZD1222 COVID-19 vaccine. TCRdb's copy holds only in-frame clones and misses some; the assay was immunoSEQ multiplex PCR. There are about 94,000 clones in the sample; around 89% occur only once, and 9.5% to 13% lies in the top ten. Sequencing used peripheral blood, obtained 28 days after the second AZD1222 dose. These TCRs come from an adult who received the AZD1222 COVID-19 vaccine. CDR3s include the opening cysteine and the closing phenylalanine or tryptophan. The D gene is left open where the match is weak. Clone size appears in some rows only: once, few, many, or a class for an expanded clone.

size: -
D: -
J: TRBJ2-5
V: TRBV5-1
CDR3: CASSLETGPPRETQYF
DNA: TGCGCCAGCAGCTTGGAAACAGGGCCCCCAAGAGAGACCCAGTACTTC

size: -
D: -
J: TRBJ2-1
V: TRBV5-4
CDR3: CASSLVGGGGGEQFF
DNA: TGTGCCAGCAGCTTGGTCGGTGGGGGAGGCGGCGAGCAGTTCTTC

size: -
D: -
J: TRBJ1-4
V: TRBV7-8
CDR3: CASSLAGYEKLFF
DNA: TGTGCCAGCAGCTTAGCGGGGTATGAAAAACTGTTTTTT

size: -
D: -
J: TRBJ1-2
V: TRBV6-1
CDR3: CASSEALTANYGYTF
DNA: TGTGCCAGCAGTGAAGCGCTAACAGCTAACTATGGCTACACCTTC

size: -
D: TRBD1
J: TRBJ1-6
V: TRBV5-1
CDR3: CASRPPGQEDSPLHF
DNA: TGCGCCAGCAGACCGCCGGGACAGGAAGATTCACCCCTCCACTTT

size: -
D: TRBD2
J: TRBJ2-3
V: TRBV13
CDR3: CASSIRLAGVLTDTQYF
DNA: TGTGCCAGCAGCATTCGTCTAGCGGGAGTGCTCACAGATACGCAGTATTTT

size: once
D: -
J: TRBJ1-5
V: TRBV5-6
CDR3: CASSRQDQPQHF
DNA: TGTGCCAGCAGCCGACAGGATCAGCCCCAGCATTTT

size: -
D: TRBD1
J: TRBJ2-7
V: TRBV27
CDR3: CASSPGTDYEQYF
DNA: TGTGCCAGCAGCCCCGGGACAGATTACGAGCAGTACTTC

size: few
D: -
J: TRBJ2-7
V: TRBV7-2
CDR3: CASSSDYSYEQYF
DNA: TGTGCCAGCAGCTCGGACTACTCCTACGAGCAGTACTTC

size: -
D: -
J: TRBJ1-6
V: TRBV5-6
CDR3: CASSLPSTGGNSPLHF
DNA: TGTGCCAGCAGCTTGCCATCGACAGGAGGCAATTCACCCCTCCACTTT

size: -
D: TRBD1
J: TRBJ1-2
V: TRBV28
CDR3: CASSLDDRVGYGYTF
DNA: TGTGCCAGCAGTTTAGATGACAGGGTAGGATATGGCTACACCTTC

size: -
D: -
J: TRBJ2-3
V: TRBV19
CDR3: CASSQITGRIADTQYF
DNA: TGTGCCAGTAGCCAAATAACAGGGAGGATTGCAGATACGCAGTATTTT

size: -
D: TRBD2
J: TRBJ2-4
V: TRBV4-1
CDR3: CASSQDEASGGSLAKNIQYF
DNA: TGCGCCAGCAGCCAAGATGAGGCTAGCGGGGGGTCTCTAGCCAAAAACATTCAGTACTTC

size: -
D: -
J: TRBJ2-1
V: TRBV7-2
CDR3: CASSLGNEQFF
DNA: TGTGCCAGCAGCTTAGGAAATGAGCAGTTCTTC

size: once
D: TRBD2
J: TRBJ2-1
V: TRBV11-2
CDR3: CASSLAGGPFYNEQFF
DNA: TGTGCCAGCAGCTTAGCGGGAGGGCCATTTTACAATGAGCAGTTCTTC

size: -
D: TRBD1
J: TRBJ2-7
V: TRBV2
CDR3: CASSRRLVQGFYEQYF
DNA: TGTGCCAGCAGCCGAAGGTTGGTACAGGGGTTCTACGAGCAGTACTTC

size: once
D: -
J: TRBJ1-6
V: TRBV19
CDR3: CASSGDSPGDSPLHF
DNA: TGTGCCAGTAGCGGCGACAGCCCAGGCGATTCACCCCTCCACTTT

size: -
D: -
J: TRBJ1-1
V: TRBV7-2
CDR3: CASSDRTNTEAFF
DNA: TGTGCCAGCAGCGACAGGACTAACACTGAAGCTTTCTTT

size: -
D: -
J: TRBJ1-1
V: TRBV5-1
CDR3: CASSLEARSGNTEAFF
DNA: TGCGCCAGCAGCTTGGAAGCCCGATCGGGCAACACTGAAGCTTTCTTT

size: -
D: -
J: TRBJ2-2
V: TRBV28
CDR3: CASTSSGDTGELFF
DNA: TGTGCCAGCACTAGTTCCGGAGACACCGGGGAGCTGTTTTTT

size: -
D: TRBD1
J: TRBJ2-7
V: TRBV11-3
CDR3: CASSSRQGWNSYEQYF
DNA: TGTGCCAGCAGCTCGAGACAGGGATGGAATTCCTACGAGCAGTACTTC

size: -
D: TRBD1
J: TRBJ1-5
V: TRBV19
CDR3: CASSGTGVGNQPQHF
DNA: TGTGCCAGTAGTGGGACAGGGGTCGGCAATCAGCCCCAGCATTTT

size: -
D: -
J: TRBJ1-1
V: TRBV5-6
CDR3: CASSLGVNMNTEAFF
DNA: TGTGCCAGCAGCTTGGGGGTTAACATGAACACTGAAGCTTTCTTT

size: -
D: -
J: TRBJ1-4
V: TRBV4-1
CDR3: CASSQEGNRVGNEKLFF
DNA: TGCGCCAGCAGCCAAGAGGGGAACAGGGTTGGTAATGAAAAACTGTTTTTT

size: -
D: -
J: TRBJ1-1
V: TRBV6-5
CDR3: CASSLARWNTEAFF
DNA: TGTGCCAGCAGTTTAGCGCGGTGGAACACTGAAGCTTTCTTT

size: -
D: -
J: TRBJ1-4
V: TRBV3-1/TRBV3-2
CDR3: CASGWGTNEKLFF
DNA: TGTGCCAGCGGGTGGGGGACTAATGAAAAACTGTTTTTT

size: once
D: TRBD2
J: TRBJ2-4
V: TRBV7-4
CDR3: CASSFWVAGENIQYF
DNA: TGTGCCAGCAGCTTCTGGGTAGCGGGGGAAAACATTCAGTACTTC

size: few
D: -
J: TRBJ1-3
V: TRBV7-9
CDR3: CASSYTSGNTIYF
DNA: TGTGCCAGCAGCTACACGTCTGGAAACACCATATATTTT

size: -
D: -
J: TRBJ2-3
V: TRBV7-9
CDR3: CASSLGRPTDTQYF
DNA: TGTGCCAGCAGCTTAGGTCGGCCTACAGATACGCAGTATTTT